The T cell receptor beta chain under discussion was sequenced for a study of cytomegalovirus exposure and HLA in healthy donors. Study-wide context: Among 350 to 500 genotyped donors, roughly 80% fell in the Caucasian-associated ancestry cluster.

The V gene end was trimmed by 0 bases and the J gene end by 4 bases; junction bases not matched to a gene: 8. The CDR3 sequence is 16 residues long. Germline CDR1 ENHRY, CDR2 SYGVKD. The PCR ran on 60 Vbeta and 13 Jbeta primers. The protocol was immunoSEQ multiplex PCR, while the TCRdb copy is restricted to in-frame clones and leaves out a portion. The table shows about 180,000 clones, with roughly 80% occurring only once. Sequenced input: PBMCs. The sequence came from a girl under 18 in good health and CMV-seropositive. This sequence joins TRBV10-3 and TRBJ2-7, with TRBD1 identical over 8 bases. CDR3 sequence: CAISESSRTGTYEQYF. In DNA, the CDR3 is TGTGCCATCAGTGAGTCCTCTAGGACAGGGACGTACGAGCAGTACTTC.